A selection of T cell receptor beta chains follows, all from one sample in a study of blood T cell repertoires in COVID-19. Sequencing used immunoSEQ multiplex PCR; TCRdb keeps in-frame clones, though not all of them. This sample has roughly 330,000 clones, with about nine tenths found just once. Source material: PBMCs or T cells enriched from blood (not recorded which). These receptors came from a woman younger than 35 who had recovered from COVID-19. The CDR3 runs from the conserved cysteine through the conserved F or W. A D gene is named only where the DNA matches it firmly. Not every row has a clone size; where given, it reads once, few, many or a size class.

TRBV21-1	-	TRBJ1-1	-	TGTGCCAGCAGCAAAAACTCCCAAGGGTCCAGGGCAGACATCTTTCGCCGCACTGAAGCTTTCTTT	CASSKNSQGSRADIFRRTEAFF
TRBV14	-	TRBJ1-2	-	TGTGCCAGCAGCCAAGATAGAGGCTATGGCTACACCTTC	CASSQDRGYGYTF
TRBV4-2	-	TRBJ1-2	-	TGTGCCAGCAGCCAAGATTCACAGGGTCGGTATGGCTACACCTTC	CASSQDSQGRYGYTF
TRBV6-1	-	TRBJ2-7	-	TGTGCCAGCAGTGAAAGGGGTTACGAGCAGTACTTC	CASSERGYEQYF
TRBV11-2	TRBD1	TRBJ2-2	-	TGTGCCAGCAGCCCTCAGGGGGCAGGGAACACCGGGGAGCTGTTTTTT	CASSPQGAGNTGELFF
TRBV5-1	-	TRBJ2-1	-	TGCGCCAGCAGCTTGGCCGGGTCCTACAATGAGCAGTTCTTC	CASSLAGSYNEQFF
TRBV9	-	TRBJ2-1	-	TGTGCCAGCAGCGTGGGAGGCAACAATGAGCAGTTCTTC	CASSVGGNNEQFF
TRBV10-1	TRBD2	TRBJ2-7	-	TGCGCCAGCAATACTAGCGGAGAGCAGTACTTC	CASNTSGEQYF
TRBV6-5	-	TRBJ1-2	-	TGTGCCAGCAGTTACTCGGTCGGGGACTATGGCTACACCTTC	CASSYSVGDYGYTF
TRBV19	-	TRBJ2-2	-	TGTGCCAGCTCCGTTTATCCCGGGGAGCTGTTTTTT	CASSVYPGELFF
TRBV7-8	-	TRBJ1-6	once	TGTGCCAGCGGGGCTCGGAATTCACCCCTCCACTTT	CASGARNSPLHF
TRBV3-1/TRBV3-2	TRBD2	TRBJ2-7	-	TGTGCCAGCAGCTCCGTCGGGGGGTCCTACGAGCAGTACTTC	CASSSVGGSYEQYF
TRBV10-3	-	TRBJ1-3	-	TGTGCCATCAGTGACCCTGGGAGTACTGGAAACACCATATATTTT	CAISDPGSTGNTIYF
TRBV7-2	-	TRBJ1-2	-	TGTGCCAGCAGCTTAGGCGGAGCTTTATCAACCTATGGCTACACCTTC	CASSLGGALSTYGYTF
TRBV4-1	TRBD1	TRBJ1-5	few	TGCGCCAGCAGCCACCTGACAGGGGGCCGCAATCAGCCCCAGCATTTT	CASSHLTGGRNQPQHF
TRBV30	TRBD2	TRBJ2-1	-	TGTGCCTGGAGTACCGGGACTAGCGCAGCCAATGAGCAGTTCTTC	CAWSTGTSAANEQFF
TRBV28	TRBD1	TRBJ2-1	-	TGTGCCAGCAGTGCCGGCCCGGGTGTAAGGGGGCGGTATGTCCATGAGCAGTTCTTC	CASSAGPGVRGRYVHEQFF
TRBV9	-	TRBJ1-1	-	TGTGCCAGCAGCGTAGACCCACACAGTTTCACTGAAGCTTTCTTT	CASSVDPHSFTEAFF
TRBV6-5	TRBD2	TRBJ2-2	-	TGTGCCAGCAAAAAGGGGAGGGCGAACACCGGGGAGCTGTTTTTT	CASKKGRANTGELFF
TRBV27	-	TRBJ1-2	-	TGTGCCAGCAGTTTATCTAGGGGAAGCTATGGCTACACCTTC	CASSLSRGSYGYTF
TRBV13	-	TRBJ1-1	-	TGTGCCAGCAGCTACATGGGTCGAAGGGAGGTGAACACTGAAGCTTTCTTT	CASSYMGRREVNTEAFF
TRBV29-1	-	TRBJ1-2	-	TGCAGCGTCGAAAAAGCCTATGGCTACACCTTC	CSVEKAYGYTF
TRBV28	TRBD1	TRBJ2-1	-	TGTGCCAGCAGTCTTCACCCCGACAGGGTCAATGAGCAGTTCTTC	CASSLHPDRVNEQFF
TRBV18	-	TRBJ2-4	-	TGTGCCAGCTCACCTGGACAAGCCAAAAACATTCAGTACTTC	CASSPGQAKNIQYF
TRBV5-1	TRBD1	TRBJ1-2	few	TGCGCCAGCAGCTTTACTTACCAGGGGGACCATGGCTACACCTTC	CASSFTYQGDHGYTF
TRBV9	TRBD2	TRBJ2-1	-	TGTGCCAGCAGCGTTCGAGACGCGGGAGGGCCTCACAATGAGCAGTTCTTC	CASSVRDAGGPHNEQFF
TRBV28	-	TRBJ2-2	-	TGTGCCAGCAGTTCGGTGAACACCGGGGAGCTGTTTTTT	CASSSVNTGELFF
TRBV19	-	TRBJ1-5	-	TGTGCCACCCTTGGGACAACGGGGCACGCGGATAGCAATCAGCCCCAGCATTTT	CATLGTTGHADSNQPQHF
TRBV10-3	-	TRBJ1-2	-	TGTGCCATCAGTGTGCAGGGAAACTATGGCTACACCTTC	CAISVQGNYGYTF
TRBV4-2	TRBD2	TRBJ2-3	-	TGTGCCAGCAGTCCGACTAGCGGGGGGGCTTCGGCAGATACGCAGTATTTT	CASSPTSGGASADTQYF
TRBV5-8	TRBD1	TRBJ1-2	once	TGTGCCAGCAGCTTGGGGACAGGGGGGACCTATGGCTACACCTTC	CASSLGTGGTYGYTF
TRBV29-1	-	TRBJ1-3	once	TGCAGCGTTGTAGGACAGCCGGGGACCACTGGAAACACCATATATTTT	CSVVGQPGTTGNTIYF
TRBV16	-	TRBJ1-5	-	TGTGCCAGCCCGCAGGAGGGGCAACCGAGGAATCAGCCCCAGCATTTT	CASPQEGQPRNQPQHF
TRBV28	-	TRBJ2-2	-	TGTGCCAGCAGTACAGGACAGAGCACGAACACCGGGGAGCTGTTTTTT	CASSTGQSTNTGELFF
TRBV4-1	-	TRBJ1-3	-	TGCGCCAGCAGCCAAGTCCAAGGGGGTTCTGGAAACACCATATATTTT	CASSQVQGGSGNTIYF
TRBV14	-	TRBJ2-1	-	TGTGCCAGCAGCCAAGGGCAGGGGCGTCCCTACAATGAGCAGTTCTTC	CASSQGQGRPYNEQFF
TRBV4-1	TRBD1	TRBJ1-1	-	TGCGCCAGCAGCCCAGGACAGGCCATGAACACTGAAGCTTTCTTT	CASSPGQAMNTEAFF
TRBV18	TRBD1	TRBJ2-6	-	TGTGCCAGCTCACCCAGAGGACAGGGGACGCTTTCTGGGGCCAACGTCCTGACTTTC	CASSPRGQGTLSGANVLTF
TRBV6-5	TRBD2	TRBJ2-5	-	TGTGCCAGCATCCCCGCGGGGGGGCAAGAGACCCAGTACTTC	CASIPAGGQETQYF